This T cell receptor beta chain was identified in a study of blood T cell repertoires in COVID-19. Whole-study context: The United States, Italy and Spain provided the acute and convalescent COVID-19 samples. In each case, the material was cDNA or gDNA derived from T cells, B-cell-depleted T cells, or PBMCs.

The V gene's germline CDR1 is KGHDR and CDR2 SFDVKD. Trimming took 3 bases from V and 5 from J; bases not matched to a gene: 5. The CDR3 consists of 16 residues. Original analysis: Amplified reference gene primers provided the basis for estimating nucleated cell counts. Assay used: immunoSEQ multiplex PCR; TCRdb lists only in-frame clones, some missing. V, J and clone size reflect that table, while D and trimming were determined from the DNA. The data show about 52,000 clones, around 85% seen once. This chain uses TRBV24-1 with TRBJ2-3, with 12 bases that match TRBD2. The sequencing sample was made of peripheral blood. The receptor comes from a human donor in a cohort sampled during active COVID-19. The CDR3 reads CATSDPTSGGRDTQYF. The CDR3 coding sequence is TGTGCCACCAGTGATCCGACTAGCGGGGGAAGAGATACGCAGTATTTT.